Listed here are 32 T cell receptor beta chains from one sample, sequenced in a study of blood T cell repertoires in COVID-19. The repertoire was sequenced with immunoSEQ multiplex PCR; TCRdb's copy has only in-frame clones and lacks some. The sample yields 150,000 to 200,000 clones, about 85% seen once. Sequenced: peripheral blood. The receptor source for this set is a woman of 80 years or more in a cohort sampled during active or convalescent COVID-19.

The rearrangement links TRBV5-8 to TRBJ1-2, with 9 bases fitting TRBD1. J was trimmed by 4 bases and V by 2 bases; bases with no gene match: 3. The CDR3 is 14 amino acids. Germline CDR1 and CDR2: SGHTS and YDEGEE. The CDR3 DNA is TGTGCCAGCAGCTTTACAGGGGGCGTCTATGGCTACACCTTC. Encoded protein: CASSFTGGVYGYTF. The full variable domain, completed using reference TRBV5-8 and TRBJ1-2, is EAGVTQSPTHLIKTRGQQATLRCSPISGHTSVYWYQQALGLGLQFLLWYDEGEERNRGNFPPRFSGRQFPNYSSELNVNALELEDSALYLCASSFTGGVYGYTFGSGTRLTVV.

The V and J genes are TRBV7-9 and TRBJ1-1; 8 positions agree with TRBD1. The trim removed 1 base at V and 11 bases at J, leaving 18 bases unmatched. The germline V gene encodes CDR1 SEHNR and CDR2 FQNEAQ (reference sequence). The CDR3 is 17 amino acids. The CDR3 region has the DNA TGTGCCAGCAGCTTAGAAACCGGTCTTGTAGGACAGGGTAGCGCTTTCTTT. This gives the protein CASSLETGLVGQGSAFF.

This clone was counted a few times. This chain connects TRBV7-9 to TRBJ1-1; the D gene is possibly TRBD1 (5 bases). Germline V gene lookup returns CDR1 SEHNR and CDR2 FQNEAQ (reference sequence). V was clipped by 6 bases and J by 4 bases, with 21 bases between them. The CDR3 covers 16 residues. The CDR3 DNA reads TGTGCCAGCAGTCAGGTCGGAGGAGGGGCGCGCACTGAAGCTTTCTTT. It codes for CASSQVGGGARTEAFF.

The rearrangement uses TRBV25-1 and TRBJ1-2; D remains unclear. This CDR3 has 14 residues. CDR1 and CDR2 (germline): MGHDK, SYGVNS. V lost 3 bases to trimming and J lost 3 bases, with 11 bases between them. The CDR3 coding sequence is TGTGCCAGCAGTGACGGGAGGGCGGACTATGGCTACACCTTC. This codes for CASSDGRADYGYTF.

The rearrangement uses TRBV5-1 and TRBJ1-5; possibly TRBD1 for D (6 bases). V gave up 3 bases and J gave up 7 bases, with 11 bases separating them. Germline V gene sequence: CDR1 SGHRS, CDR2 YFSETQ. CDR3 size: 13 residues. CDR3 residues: CASSWEGGQPQHF. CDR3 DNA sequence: TGCGCCAGCAGCTGGGAGGGGGGGCAGCCCCAGCATTTT.

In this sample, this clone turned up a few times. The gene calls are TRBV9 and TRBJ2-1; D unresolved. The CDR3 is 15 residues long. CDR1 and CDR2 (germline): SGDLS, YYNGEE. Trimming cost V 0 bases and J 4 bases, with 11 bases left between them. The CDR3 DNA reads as TGTGCCAGCAGCGTAGAGTGGGCCCAGTACAATGAGCAGTTCTTC. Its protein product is CASSVEWAQYNEQFF.

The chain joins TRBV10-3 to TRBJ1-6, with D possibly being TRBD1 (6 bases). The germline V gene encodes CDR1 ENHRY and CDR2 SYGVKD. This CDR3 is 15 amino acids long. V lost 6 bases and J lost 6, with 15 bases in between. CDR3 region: CAISGLQGSNSPLHF. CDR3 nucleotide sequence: TGTGCCATCAGCGGTCTACAGGGTAGTAATTCACCCCTCCACTTT.

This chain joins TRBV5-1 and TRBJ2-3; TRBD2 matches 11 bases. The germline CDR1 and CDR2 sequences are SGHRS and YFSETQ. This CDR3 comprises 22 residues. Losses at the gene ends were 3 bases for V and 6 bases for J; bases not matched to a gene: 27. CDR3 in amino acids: CASSCPLAGGPFFRASCDTQYF. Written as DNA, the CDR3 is TGCGCCAGCAGCTGCCCCTTAGCGGGAGGGCCTTTTTTCCGAGCTAGCTGTGATACGCAGTATTTT. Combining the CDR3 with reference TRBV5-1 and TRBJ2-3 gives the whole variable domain KAGVTQTPRYLIKTRGQQVTLSCSPISGHRSVSWYQQTPGQGLQFLFEYFSETQRNKGNFPGRFSGRQFSNSRSEMNVSTLELGDSALYLCASSCPLAGGPFFRASCDTQYFGPGTRLTVL.

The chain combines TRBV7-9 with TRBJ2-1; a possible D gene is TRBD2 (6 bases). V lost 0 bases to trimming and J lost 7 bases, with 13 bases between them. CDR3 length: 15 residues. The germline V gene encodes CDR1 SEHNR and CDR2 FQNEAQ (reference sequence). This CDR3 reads CASSLALAEYNEQFF. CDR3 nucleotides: TGTGCCAGCAGCTTAGCCTTAGCGGAGTATAATGAGCAGTTCTTC.

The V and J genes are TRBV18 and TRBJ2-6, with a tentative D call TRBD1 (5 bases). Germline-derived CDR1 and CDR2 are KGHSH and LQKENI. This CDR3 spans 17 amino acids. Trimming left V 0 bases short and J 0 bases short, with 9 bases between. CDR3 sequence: CASSPPTGNSGANVLTF. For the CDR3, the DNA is TGTGCCAGCTCACCACCCACAGGAAACTCTGGGGCCAACGTCCTGACTTTC.

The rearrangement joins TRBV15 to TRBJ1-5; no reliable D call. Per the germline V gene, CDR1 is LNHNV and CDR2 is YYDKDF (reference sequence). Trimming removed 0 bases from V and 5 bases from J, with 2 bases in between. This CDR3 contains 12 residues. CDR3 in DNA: TGTGCCACCAGCAGAGACTATCAGCCCCAGCATTTT. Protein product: CATSRDYQPQHF.

The CDR3 sequence is CASSLYGELFF. The CDR3 coding sequence is TGTGCCAGCAGTTTATACGGGGAGCTGTTTTTT. This rearrangement joins TRBV12-3 or TRBV12-4 to TRBJ2-2; D is unclear. With 2 bases removed from V and 7 bases from J, the gap between germline ends came to 2 bases. CDR3 length: 11 residues.

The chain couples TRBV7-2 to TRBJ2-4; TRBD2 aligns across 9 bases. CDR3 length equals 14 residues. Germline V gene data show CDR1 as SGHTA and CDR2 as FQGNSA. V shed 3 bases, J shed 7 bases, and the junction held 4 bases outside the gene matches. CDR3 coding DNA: TGTGCCAGCAGCTTCGCGGCGGGGGGGAACATTCAGTACTTC. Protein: CASSFAAGGNIQYF.

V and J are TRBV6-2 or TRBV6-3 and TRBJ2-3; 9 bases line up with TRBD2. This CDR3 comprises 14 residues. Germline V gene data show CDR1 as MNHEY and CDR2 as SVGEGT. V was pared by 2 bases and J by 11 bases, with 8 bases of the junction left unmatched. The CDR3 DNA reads TGTGCCAGCAGTTACGCTGCTAGCGGGGTGAAGCAGTATTTT. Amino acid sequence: CASSYAASGVKQYF.

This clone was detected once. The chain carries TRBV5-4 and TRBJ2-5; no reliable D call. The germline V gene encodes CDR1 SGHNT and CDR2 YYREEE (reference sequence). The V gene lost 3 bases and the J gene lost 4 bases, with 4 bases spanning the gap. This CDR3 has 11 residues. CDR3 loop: CASSSGETQYF. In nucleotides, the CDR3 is TGTGCCAGCAGCTCGGGAGAGACCCAGTACTTC.

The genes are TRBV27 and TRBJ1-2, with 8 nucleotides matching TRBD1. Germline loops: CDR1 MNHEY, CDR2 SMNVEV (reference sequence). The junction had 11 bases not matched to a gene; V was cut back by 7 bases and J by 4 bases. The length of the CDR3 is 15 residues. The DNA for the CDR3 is TGTGCCAGCATGGAAAGACAGGGGATATCCTATGGCTACACCTTC. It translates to CASMERQGISYGYTF.

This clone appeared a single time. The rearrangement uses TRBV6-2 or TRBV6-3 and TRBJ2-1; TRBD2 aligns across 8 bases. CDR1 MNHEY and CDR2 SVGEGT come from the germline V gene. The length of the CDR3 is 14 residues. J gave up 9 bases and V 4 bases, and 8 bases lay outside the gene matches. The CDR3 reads CASSLPGGPLEQFF. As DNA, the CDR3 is TGTGCCAGCAGTTTACCGGGGGGGCCTCTTGAGCAGTTCTTC.

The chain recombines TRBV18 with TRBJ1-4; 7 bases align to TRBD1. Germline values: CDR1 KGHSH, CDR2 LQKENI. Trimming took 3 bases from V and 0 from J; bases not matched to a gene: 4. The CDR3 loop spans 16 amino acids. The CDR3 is CASSPRQGATNEKLFF. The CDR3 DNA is TGTGCCAGCTCACCTCGACAGGGTGCAACTAATGAAAAACTGTTTTTT.

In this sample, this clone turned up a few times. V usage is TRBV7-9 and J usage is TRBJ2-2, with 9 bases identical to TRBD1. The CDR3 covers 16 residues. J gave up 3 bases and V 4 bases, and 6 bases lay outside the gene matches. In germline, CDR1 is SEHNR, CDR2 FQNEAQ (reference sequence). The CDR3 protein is CASSSRDRVDTGELFF. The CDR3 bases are TGTGCCAGCAGCTCGAGGGACAGGGTCGACACCGGGGAGCTGTTTTTT.

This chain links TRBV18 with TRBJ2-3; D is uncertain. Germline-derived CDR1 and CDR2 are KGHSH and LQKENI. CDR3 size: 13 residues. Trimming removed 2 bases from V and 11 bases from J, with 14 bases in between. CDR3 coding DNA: TGTGCCAGCTCACCAGTCGGTCTCCCGGGGCAGTATTTT. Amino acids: CASSPVGLPGQYF.

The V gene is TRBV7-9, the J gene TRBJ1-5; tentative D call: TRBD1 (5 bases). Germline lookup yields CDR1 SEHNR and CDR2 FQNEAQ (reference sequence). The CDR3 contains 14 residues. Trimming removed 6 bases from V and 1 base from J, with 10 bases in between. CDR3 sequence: CASRPQGSNQPQHF. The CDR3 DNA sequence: TGTGCCAGCAGGCCCCAGGGAAGCAATCAGCCCCAGCATTTT.

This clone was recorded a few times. The CDR3 here is CASRRLNTEAFF. The CDR3 region has the DNA TGTGCCAGCCGCAGGCTGAACACTGAAGCTTTCTTT. This chain connects TRBV27 to TRBJ1-1; D is ambiguous. Germline V gene sequence: CDR1 MNHEY, CDR2 SMNVEV (reference sequence). The V gene lost 8 bases and the J gene lost 0 bases, with 7 bases spanning the gap. The CDR3 consists of 12 residues.

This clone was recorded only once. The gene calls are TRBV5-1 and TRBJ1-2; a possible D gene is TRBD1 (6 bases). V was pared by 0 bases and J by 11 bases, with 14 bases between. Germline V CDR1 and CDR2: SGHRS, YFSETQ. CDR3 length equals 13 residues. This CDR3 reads CASSLVSSQGYTF. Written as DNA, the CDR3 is TGCGCCAGCAGCTTGGTCTCCTCTCAGGGGTACACCTTC.

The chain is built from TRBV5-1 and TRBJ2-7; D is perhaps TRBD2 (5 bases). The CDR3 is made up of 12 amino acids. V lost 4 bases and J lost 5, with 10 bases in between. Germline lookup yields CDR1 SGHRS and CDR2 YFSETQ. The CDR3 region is CASSRRWHEQYF. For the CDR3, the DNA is TGCGCCAGCAGCCGGAGGTGGCACGAGCAGTACTTC.

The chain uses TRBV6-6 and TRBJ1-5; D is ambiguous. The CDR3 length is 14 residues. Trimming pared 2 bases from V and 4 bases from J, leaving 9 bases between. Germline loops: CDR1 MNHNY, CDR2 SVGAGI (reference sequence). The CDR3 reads CASSYVTGNQPQHF. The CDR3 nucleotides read TGTGCCAGCAGTTACGTTACGGGAAATCAGCCCCAGCATTTT.

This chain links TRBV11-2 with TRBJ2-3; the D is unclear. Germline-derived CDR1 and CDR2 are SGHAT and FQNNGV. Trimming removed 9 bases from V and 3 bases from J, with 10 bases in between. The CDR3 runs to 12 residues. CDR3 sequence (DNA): TGTGCCAGTGAGGTCGGGACAGATACGCAGTATTTT. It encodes CASEVGTDTQYF.

The CDR3 region has the DNA TGTGCCAGCAGTTACTCGATGGGGACAGGCCACTACGAGCAGTACTTC. Residues: CASSYSMGTGHYEQYF. The chain joins TRBV6-2 or TRBV6-3 to TRBJ2-7; TRBD1 agrees at 8 bases. The CDR3 has 16 amino acids. The junction had 7 bases not matched to a gene; V was cut back by 0 bases and J by 3 bases. Germline V gene lookup returns CDR1 MNHEY and CDR2 SVGEGT.

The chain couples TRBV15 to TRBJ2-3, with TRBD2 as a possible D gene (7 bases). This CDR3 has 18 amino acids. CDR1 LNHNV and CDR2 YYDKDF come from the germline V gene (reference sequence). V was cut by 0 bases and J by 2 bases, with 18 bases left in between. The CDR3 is CATSRDKGGGGNTDTQYF. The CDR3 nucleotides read TGTGCCACCAGCAGAGATAAGGGGGGCGGGGGAAACACAGATACGCAGTATTTT.

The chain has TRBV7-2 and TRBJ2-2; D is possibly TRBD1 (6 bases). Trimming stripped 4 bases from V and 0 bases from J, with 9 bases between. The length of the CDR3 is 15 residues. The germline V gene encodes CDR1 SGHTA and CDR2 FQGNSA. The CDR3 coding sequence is TGTGCCAGCAGCTACACAGGGACGAACACCGGGGAGCTGTTTTTT. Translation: CASSYTGTNTGELFF.

The CDR3 reads CASSFPTGTDNSPLHF. CDR3 DNA: TGTGCCAGCAGTTTTCCTACCGGGACAGATAATTCACCCCTCCACTTT. V gene TRBV28 combines with J gene TRBJ1-6; TRBD1 matches 7 bases. CDR1 is MDHEN, CDR2 SYDVKM, per germline. With V trimmed by 3 bases and J by 5 bases, 7 bases remained unmatched. The CDR3 is made up of 16 amino acids.

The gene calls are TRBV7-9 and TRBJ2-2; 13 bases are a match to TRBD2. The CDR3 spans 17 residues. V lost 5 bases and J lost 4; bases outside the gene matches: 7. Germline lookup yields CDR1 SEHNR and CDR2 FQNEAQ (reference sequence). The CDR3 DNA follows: TGTGCCAGCAGCCAACCGTGGACTAGCGGGGGCACCGGGGAGCTGTTTTTT. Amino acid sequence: CASSQPWTSGGTGELFF.

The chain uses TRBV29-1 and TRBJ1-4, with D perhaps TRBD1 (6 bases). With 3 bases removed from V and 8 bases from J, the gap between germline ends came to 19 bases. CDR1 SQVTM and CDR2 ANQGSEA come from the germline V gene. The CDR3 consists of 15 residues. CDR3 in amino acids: CSVDARGAFGEKLFF. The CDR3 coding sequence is TGCAGCGTTGACGCCAGGGGCGCCTTTGGGGAAAAACTGTTTTTT.